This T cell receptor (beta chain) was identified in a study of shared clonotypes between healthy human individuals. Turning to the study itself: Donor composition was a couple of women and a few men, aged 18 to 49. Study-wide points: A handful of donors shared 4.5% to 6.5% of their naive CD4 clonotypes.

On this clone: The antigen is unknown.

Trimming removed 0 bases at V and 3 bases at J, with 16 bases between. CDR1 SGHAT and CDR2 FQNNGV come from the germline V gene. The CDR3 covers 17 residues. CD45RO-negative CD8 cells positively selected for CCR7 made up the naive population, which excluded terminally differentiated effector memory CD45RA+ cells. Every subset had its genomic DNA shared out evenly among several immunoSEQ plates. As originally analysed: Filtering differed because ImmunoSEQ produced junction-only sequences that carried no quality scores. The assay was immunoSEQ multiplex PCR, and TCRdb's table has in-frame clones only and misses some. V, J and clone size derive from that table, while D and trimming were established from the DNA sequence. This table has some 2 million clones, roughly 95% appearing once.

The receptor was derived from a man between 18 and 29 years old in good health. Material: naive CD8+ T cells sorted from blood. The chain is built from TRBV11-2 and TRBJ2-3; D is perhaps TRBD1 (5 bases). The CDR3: CASSLDAPGSGTDTQYF. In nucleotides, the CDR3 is TGTGCCAGCAGCTTAGATGCCCCAGGGTCTGGGACAGATACGCAGTATTTT.